Below, 12 T cell receptor beta chains from the same sample are listed, as sequenced in a study of cytotoxic CD8 clonotypes in ibrutinib-treated CLL. Sequencing was performed with immunoSEQ multiplex PCR; in TCRdb, only in-frame clones are kept and a portion is missing. The sample lists some 30,000 clones; roughly 76% were seen once. Specimen: PBMCs, collected after 36 months of ibrutinib treatment. The source is a human donor with chronic lymphocytic leukemia.

This chain joins TRBV5-1 and TRBJ1-5; TRBD1 matches 9 bases. Germline V lookup: CDR1 SGHRS, CDR2 YFSETQ. V lost 0 bases and J lost 6; bases outside the gene matches: 4. The CDR3 covers 15 residues. The CDR3 region has the DNA TGCGCCAGCAGCTTGGGGACAGGGGAAATTCAGCCCCAGCATTTT. Translation: CASSLGTGEIQPQHF.

The V call is TRBV7-9, the J call TRBJ2-3; the D gene is possibly TRBD2 (6 bases). With 1 base removed from V and 2 bases from J, the gap between germline ends came to 10 bases. The length of the CDR3 is 15 residues. Germline V gene data show CDR1 as SEHNR and CDR2 as FQNEAQ (reference sequence). CDR3 sequence: CASSLGGVTTDTQYF. The CDR3 bases are TGTGCCAGCAGCTTAGGGGGGGTAACCACAGATACGCAGTATTTT.

The chain couples TRBV27 to TRBJ2-2, with D possibly matching TRBD1 (5 bases). V dropped 2 bases and J dropped 4 bases, with 14 bases sitting between them. This CDR3 has 16 amino acids. CDR1 MNHEY and CDR2 SMNVEV come from the germline V gene (reference sequence). The CDR3 loop reads CASSLHPGRGTGELFF. CDR3 coding DNA: TGTGCCAGCAGTTTACACCCGGGTAGGGGCACCGGGGAGCTGTTTTTT.

The J gene is TRBJ1-6, the V gene TRBV7-8; D possibly corresponds to TRBD1 (6 bases). Between the trimmed V and J ends, which lost 2 bases and 4 bases, there was a span of 15 bases. Germline assignment: CDR1 SGHVS and CDR2 FQNEAQ. This CDR3 has 17 residues. The CDR3 here is CASSLRQTGVYNSPLHF. CDR3 coding DNA: TGTGCCAGCAGCTTACGACAGACAGGTGTTTATAATTCACCCCTCCACTTT.

This clone occurred a few times. This chain uses TRBV5-1 with TRBJ1-1, with 9 bases lining up with TRBD1. After removal of 4 bases from V and 5 bases from J, the junction contained 9 bases not matched to a gene. This CDR3 is built from 15 residues. Germline lookup yields CDR1 SGHRS and CDR2 YFSETQ. The CDR3 reads CASSPQQGAGTEAFF. The CDR3 region has the DNA TGCGCCAGCAGCCCGCAACAGGGGGCAGGTACTGAAGCTTTCTTT.

The V call is TRBV7-2, the J call TRBJ2-6; D is possibly TRBD1 (6 bases). The germline gives CDR1 SGHTA, CDR2 FQGNSA. This CDR3 has 18 residues. V dropped 3 bases and J dropped 0 bases, with 15 bases sitting between them. The CDR3 sequence: CASSFSWGQSSGANVLTF. The CDR3, as DNA: TGTGCCAGCAGCTTTTCGTGGGGGCAATCCTCTGGGGCCAACGTCCTGACTTTC.

The gene calls are TRBV16 and TRBJ1-4; no clear D gene. CDR1 is KGHSY, CDR2 FQNENV, per germline. V was cut by 2 bases and J by 7 bases, with 8 bases left in between. This CDR3 comprises 13 residues. CDR3 amino acids: CASSQTRGEKLFF. Here the CDR3 DNA reads TGTGCCAGCAGCCAAACGCGGGGTGAAAAACTGTTTTTT.

The chain carries TRBV7-2 and TRBJ2-7; perhaps TRBD1 as D (6 bases). CDR3 length: 13 amino acids. Trimming cost V 2 bases and J 4 bases, with 9 bases left between them. Germline CDR1 SGHTA, CDR2 FQGNSA. Here the CDR3 reads CASSLNREYEQYF. Written as DNA, the CDR3 is TGTGCCAGCAGCTTAAACAGGGAGTACGAGCAGTACTTC.

The chain recombines TRBV18 with TRBJ1-6, with TRBD1 as a possible D gene (5 bases). The germline CDR1 and CDR2 sequences are KGHSH and LQKENI. V shed 3 bases and J shed 10 bases, with 13 bases lying between them. The CDR3 length is 14 residues. In nucleotides, the CDR3 is TGTGCCAGCTCACCTAGGGGCGCTGGGTCACCCCTCCACTTT. Translated, it gives CASSPRGAGSPLHF.

J is TRBJ2-3 and V is TRBV5-1; D gene unclear. The CDR3 runs to 15 residues. Germline V gene lookup returns CDR1 SGHRS and CDR2 YFSETQ. Between the trimmed V and J ends, which lost 3 bases and 2 bases, there was a span of 13 bases. CDR3 sequence: CASSYQGGVTDTQYF. The CDR3 region has the DNA TGCGCCAGCAGCTACCAAGGTGGGGTCACAGATACGCAGTATTTT.

This chain uses TRBV7-9 with TRBJ2-7, with 8 positions matching TRBD2. J lost 5 bases, V lost 5 bases, and 11 bases had no gene match. The CDR3 sequence is 15 residues long. Germline V lookup: CDR1 SEHNR, CDR2 FQNEAQ (reference sequence). CDR3 coding DNA: TGTGCCAGCAGCCACGGGGGGGGGTCAGCCCACGAGCAGTACTTC. Protein product: CASSHGGGSAHEQYF.

The J gene is TRBJ2-2, the V gene TRBV7-8; D remains ambiguous. Germline V gene sequence: CDR1 SGHVS, CDR2 FQNEAQ. V lost 3 bases, J lost 5 bases, and 10 bases lay in between. The CDR3 is 14 amino acids. CDR3 nucleotide sequence: TGTGCCAGCAGCTTCCGAGTCACAACCGGGGAGCTGTTTTTT. Its protein is CASSFRVTTGELFF.